A single sample gave rise to the 15 T cell receptor beta chains below, sequenced in a study of T cell repertoires in cytomegalovirus infection. TCRdb ran MiXCR on the reads and lists one entry per CDR3 protein. The table includes fewer than 550,000 distinct CDR3 sequences, 16% detected once. Sequenced input: CD8+ T cells from PBMCs. The receptors shown here come from a human donor in good health (CMV status not recorded). Some clones in this sample may be carry-over from other donors' samples.

The chain carries TRBV6-5 and TRBJ2-7; 11 nucleotides agree with TRBD2. The J segment lost 0 bases and the V segment lost 2 bases, leaving 3 bases of the junction unmatched. The CDR3 spans 16 residues. Germline V gene data show CDR1 as MNHEY and CDR2 as SVGAGI. Here the CDR3 DNA reads TGTGCCAGCAGTTACCCGACTAGCGGGACCTCCTACGAGCAGTACTTC. Translated, it gives CASSYPTSGTSYEQYF.

This clonotype was counted only a few times. The chain uses TRBV7-3 and TRBJ2-3; 10 bases map to TRBD2. CDR1 is SGHTA and CDR2 is FQGTGA in the germline V gene. This CDR3 has 16 residues. Germline trimming cut 5 bases from V and 4 bases from J; bases unmatched to any gene: 9. CDR3 DNA sequence: TGTGCCAGCAGCAACGGAGCGGGGGGGCTGGCAGATACGCAGTATTTT. Translated, it gives CASSNGAGGLADTQYF.

Points on this clonotype: One base away lies a much larger clone, so this may be a sequencing read error. No conserved phenylalanine or tryptophan ends this CDR3, so it is likely a read error. This chain uses TRBV19 with TRBJ1-2; TRBD1 aligns across 9 bases. V lost 4 bases, J lost 6 bases, and 6 bases stayed unmatched. The germline gives CDR1 LNHDA, CDR2 SQIVND (reference sequence). The CDR3 runs to 14 residues. The CDR3 DNA reads as TGTGCCAGTAGTAAGGGACAGGGAGTCGATGGCTACACCTTA. Protein: CASSKGQGVDGYTL.

Points on this clonotype: Given a much more abundant clone one base away, this may be a read error. The CDR3 carries no conserved terminal phenylalanine or tryptophan, so it likely arises from a read error. DNA of the CDR3: TGTGCCACCAGTGTCAGAACGGGAGGGCCTTTAAATGAGCAGTTCTTA. It codes for CATSVRTGGPLNEQFL. V gene TRBV24-1 combines with J gene TRBJ2-1; the match to TRBD2 covers 8 bases. J was trimmed by 7 bases and V by 5 bases; bases with no gene match: 12. The CDR3 spans 16 residues. Germline CDR1 KGHDR, CDR2 SFDVKD.

This clonotype was found a few times. V is TRBV5-1 and J is TRBJ1-2, with unresolved D. Germline values: CDR1 SGHRS, CDR2 YFSETQ. The CDR3 has 15 amino acids. V was shortened by 0 bases and J by 4 bases, with 13 bases between the two germline ends. In DNA form, the CDR3 reads TGCGCCAGCAGCTTGGCGCAAACGGGATTCTATGGCTACACCTTC. Translated: CASSLAQTGFYGYTF.

The sample holds a few counts of this clonotype. V and J are TRBV24-1 and TRBJ2-5; 10 positions agree with TRBD2. Germline CDR1 KGHDR, CDR2 SFDVKD. V gave up 4 bases and J gave up 4 bases; unmatched junction bases: 11. The CDR3 has 17 amino acids. The CDR3, as DNA: TGTGCCACCAGTGACGCCCCGCTAGCGGGAGTGACAGAGACCCAGTACTTC. Amino acids: CATSDAPLAGVTETQYF.

The chain recombines TRBV9 with TRBJ2-1, with unresolved D. This CDR3 spans 12 amino acids. Trimming removed 3 bases from V and 6 bases from J, with 7 bases in between. The germline V gene encodes CDR1 SGDLS and CDR2 YYNGEE. The CDR3 region is CASSGNSNEQFF. The DNA of the CDR3 is TGTGCCAGCAGCGGTAACAGCAATGAGCAGTTCTTC.

The chain joins TRBV6-5 to TRBJ1-1; D remains ambiguous. V lost 7 bases, J lost 8 bases, and 14 bases lay in between. The CDR3 covers 12 residues. CDR1 is MNHEY, CDR2 SVGAGI, per germline. The CDR3 DNA sequence: TGTGCCAGCATAGGCCACTCCGACGAAGCTTTCTTT. Encoded protein: CASIGHSDEAFF.

This rearrangement joins TRBV18 to TRBJ1-1, with 9 positions matching TRBD1. Germline loops: CDR1 KGHSH, CDR2 LQKENI. The CDR3 totals 16 residues. Trimming cost V 3 bases and J 5 bases; bases outside gene matches: 10. The CDR3 region is CASSPGQGREGTEAFF. The CDR3 bases are TGTGCCAGCTCACCGGGACAGGGTAGGGAGGGTACTGAAGCTTTCTTT.

There are a few counts of this clonotype. The chain uses TRBV28 and TRBJ1-1; 8 bases align to TRBD1. Trimming removed 3 bases from V and 0 bases from J; junction bases left unmatched: 9. Germline CDR1 MDHEN, CDR2 SYDVKM. The length of the CDR3 is 17 residues. CDR3 bases: TGTGCCAGCAGTTTTTCCCCGGACAGGGCCATGAACACTGAAGCTTTCTTT. Protein sequence: CASSFSPDRAMNTEAFF.

This clonotype was counted many times. The rearrangement joins TRBV2 to TRBJ1-5, with unresolved D. V was trimmed by 1 base and J by 4 bases, leaving 17 bases between them. The length of the CDR3 is 17 residues. CDR1 and CDR2 from the germline V gene are SNHLY and FYNNEI. CDR3 loop: CASSEDQLYSENQPQHF. The CDR3 region has the DNA TGTGCCAGCAGTGAAGACCAACTTTACAGCGAAAATCAGCCCCAGCATTTT.

V usage is TRBV27 and J usage is TRBJ1-2; 8 bases are a match to TRBD1. The germline CDR1 and CDR2 sequences are MNHEY and SMNVEV (reference sequence). The ends lost 5 bases at V and 3 bases at J; junction bases unmatched: 8. The CDR3 consists of 15 residues. In nucleotides, the CDR3 is TGTGCCAGCAGTCTCGCAGGGGGCGACGACTATGGCTACACCTTC. Amino acids: CASSLAGGDDYGYTF.

This clonotype was detected only a few times. The chain has TRBV6-2 or TRBV6-3 and TRBJ1-2; D is possibly TRBD1 (5 bases). V lost 7 bases to trimming and J lost 3 bases, with 12 bases between them. Germline V CDR1 and CDR2: MNHEY, SVGEGT. The CDR3 sequence is 13 residues long. The CDR3 here is CASTPRGYYGYTF. The CDR3 nucleotides read TGTGCCAGCACCCCTCGGGGGTACTATGGCTACACCTTC.

In this sample, this clonotype turned up many times. The V gene is TRBV12-3 or TRBV12-4, the J gene TRBJ2-3; either TRBD1 or TRBD2 may supply D (5 bases each). V was pared by 6 bases and J by 1 base, with 5 bases between. CDR3 length equals 12 residues. In nucleotides, the CDR3 is TGTGCCAGCAGGGGGGGCACAGATACGCAGTATTTT. Its protein product is CASRGGTDTQYF.

At least ten counts were recorded for this clonotype. This chain links TRBV7-8 with TRBJ2-7; no clear D gene. Germline-derived CDR1 and CDR2 are SGHVS and FQNEAQ. CDR3 size: 12 residues. Trimming took 4 bases from V and 5 from J, leaving 9 bases between them. CDR3 nucleotides: TGTGCCAGCAGCTCCATGGTCCACGAGCAGTACTTC. This codes for CASSSMVHEQYF.